This TCR beta chain was sequenced in a study of PD-1 blockade in mismatch repair-deficient tumors. General study findings and limits: After pembrolizumab, tumor-resident clones rose rapidly, then generally contracted before radiologic responses.

Every patient had mismatch repair deficiency by PCR or immunohistochemistry. Comments on this clone: Its antigen is undetermined.

Produced via immunoSEQ multiplex PCR; TCRdb's table is partial and in-frame only. The data show under 150,000 clones, with roughly 86% seen just once and less than 15% held by the top ten. Germline CDR1 is SGHVS and CDR2 is FNYEAQ. After removal of 5 bases from V and 0 bases from J, the junction contained 4 bases not matched to a gene. The CDR3 is made up of 15 amino acids. This receptor was obtained from an adult with mismatch repair-deficient cancer. The chain recombines TRBV7-6 with TRBJ2-1; TRBD1 matches 7 bases. The input for sequencing was peripheral blood, taken 44 weeks after starting pembrolizumab. The CDR3 spells CASSRGQSSYNEQFF. The CDR3, as DNA: TGTGCCAGCAGCCGGGGACAGAGCTCCTACAATGAGCAGTTCTTC.